This T cell receptor beta chain was identified during a study of shared clonotypes between healthy human individuals. Overall study findings and caveats: Naive subsets generally had larger estimated richness than memory subsets.

Original analysis: For the immunoSEQ data, sequences were junction-only without quality scores, so filtering differed. Here immunoSEQ multiplex PCR was the method, and the copy in TCRdb shows in-frame clones only, minus some. V and J calls and clone size are copied from that table; D and trimming were computed from the DNA. Among about 530,000 clones listed, about 96% were seen once. Note on this clone: Its specificity is not known.

The V end lost 3 bases, the J end lost 6 bases, and 12 bases lay between the germline ends. CDR1 KGHSH and CDR2 LQKENI come from the germline V gene. The CDR3 is made up of 14 amino acids. The sequenced sample was naive CD4+ T cells sorted from blood. As for subset: CD45RA+ positively selected. The rearrangement joins TRBV18 to TRBJ1-5, with D possibly matching TRBD1 (5 bases). This TCR was sampled from a young woman in good health. The CDR3 coding sequence is TGTGCCAGCTCACCCGGGGCCGGAGGTCAGCCCCAGCATTTT. The encoded protein is CASSPGAGGQPQHF.